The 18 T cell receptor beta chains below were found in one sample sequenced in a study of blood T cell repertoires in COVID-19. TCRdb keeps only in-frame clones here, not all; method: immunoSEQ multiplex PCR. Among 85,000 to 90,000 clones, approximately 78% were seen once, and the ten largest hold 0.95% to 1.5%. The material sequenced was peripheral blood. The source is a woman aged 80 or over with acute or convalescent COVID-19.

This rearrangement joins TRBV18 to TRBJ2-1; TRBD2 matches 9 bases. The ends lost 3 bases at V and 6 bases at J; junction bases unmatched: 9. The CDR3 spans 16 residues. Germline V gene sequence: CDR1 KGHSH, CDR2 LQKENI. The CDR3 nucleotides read TGTGCCAGCTCACCGCTACGGCGGGGGGGCCTCAATGAGCAGTTCTTC. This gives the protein CASSPLRRGGLNEQFF.

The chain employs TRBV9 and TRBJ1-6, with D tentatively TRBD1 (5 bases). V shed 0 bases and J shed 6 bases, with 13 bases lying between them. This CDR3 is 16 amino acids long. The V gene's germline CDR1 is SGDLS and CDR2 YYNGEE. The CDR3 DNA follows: TGTGCCAGCAGCGTAGCTACGGCAGGGATTAATTCACCCCTCCACTTT. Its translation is CASSVATAGINSPLHF. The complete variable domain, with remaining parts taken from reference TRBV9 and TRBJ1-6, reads DSGVTQTPKHLITATGQRVTLRCSPRSGDLSVYWYQQSLDQGLQFLIQYYNGEERAKGNILERFSAQQFPDLHSELNLSSLELGDSALYFCASSVATAGINSPLHFGNGTRLTVT.

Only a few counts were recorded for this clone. The CDR3 DNA is TGCGCCAGCAGCTCTGGGCTCAATGAGCAGTTCTTC. Translated: CASSSGLNEQFF. The chain has TRBV5-1 and TRBJ2-1, with D unresolved. Germline V gives CDR1 SGHRS, CDR2 YFSETQ. Trimming took off 3 bases at V and 6 bases at J, with 7 bases between the two ends. The CDR3 consists of 12 residues.

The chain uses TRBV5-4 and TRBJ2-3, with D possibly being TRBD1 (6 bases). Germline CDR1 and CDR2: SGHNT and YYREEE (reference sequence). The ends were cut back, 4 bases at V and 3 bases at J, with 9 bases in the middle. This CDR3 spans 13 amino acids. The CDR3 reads CASSRTETDTQYF. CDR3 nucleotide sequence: TGTGCCAGCAGCCGGACAGAGACAGATACGCAGTATTTT.

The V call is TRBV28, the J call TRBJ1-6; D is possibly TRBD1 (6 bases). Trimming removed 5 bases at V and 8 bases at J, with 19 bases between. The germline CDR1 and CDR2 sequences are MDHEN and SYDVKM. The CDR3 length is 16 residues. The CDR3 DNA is TGTGCCAGCAGTCTCACTGGACAGCACTCCGATTCACCCCTCCACTTT. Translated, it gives CASSLTGQHSDSPLHF.

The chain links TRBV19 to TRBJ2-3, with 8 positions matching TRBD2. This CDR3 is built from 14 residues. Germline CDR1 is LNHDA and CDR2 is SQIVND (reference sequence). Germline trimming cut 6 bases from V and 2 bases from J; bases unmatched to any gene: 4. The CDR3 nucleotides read TGTGCCAGTAGCCCGGGGGGGCCCACAGATACGCAGTATTTT. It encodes CASSPGGPTDTQYF.

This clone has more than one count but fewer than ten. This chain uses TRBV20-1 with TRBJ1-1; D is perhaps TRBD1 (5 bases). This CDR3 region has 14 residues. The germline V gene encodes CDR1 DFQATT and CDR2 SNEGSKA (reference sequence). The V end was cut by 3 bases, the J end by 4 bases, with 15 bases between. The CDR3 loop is CSASPSGGGTEAFF. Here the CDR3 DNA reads TGCAGTGCTAGTCCTAGTGGGGGGGGCACTGAAGCTTTCTTT.

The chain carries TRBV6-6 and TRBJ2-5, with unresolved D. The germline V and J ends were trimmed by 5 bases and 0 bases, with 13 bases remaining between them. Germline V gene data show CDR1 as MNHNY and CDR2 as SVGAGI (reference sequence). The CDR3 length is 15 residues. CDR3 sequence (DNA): TGTGCCAGCAGTCGACCTTTGCAGGACCAAGAGACCCAGTACTTC. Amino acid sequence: CASSRPLQDQETQYF.

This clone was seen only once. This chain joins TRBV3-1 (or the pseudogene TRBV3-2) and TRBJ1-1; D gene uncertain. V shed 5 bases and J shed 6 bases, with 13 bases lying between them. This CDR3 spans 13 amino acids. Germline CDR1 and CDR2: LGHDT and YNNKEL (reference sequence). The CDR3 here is CASSEVGSAEAFF. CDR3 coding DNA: TGTGCCAGCAGCGAGGTCGGGTCCGCTGAAGCTTTCTTT.

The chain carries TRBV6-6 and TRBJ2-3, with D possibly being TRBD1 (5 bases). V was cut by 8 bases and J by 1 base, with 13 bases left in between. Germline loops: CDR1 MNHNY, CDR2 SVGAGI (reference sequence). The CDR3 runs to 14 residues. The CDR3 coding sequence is TGTGCCAGCTCTAGGGGCGGCGGCACAGATACGCAGTATTTT. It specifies CASSRGGGTDTQYF.

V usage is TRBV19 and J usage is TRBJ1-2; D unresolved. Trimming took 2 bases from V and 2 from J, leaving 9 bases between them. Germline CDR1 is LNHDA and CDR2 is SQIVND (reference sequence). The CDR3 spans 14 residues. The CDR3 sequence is CASSITEVNYGYTF. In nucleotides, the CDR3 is TGTGCCAGTAGTATAACTGAAGTAAACTATGGCTACACCTTC.

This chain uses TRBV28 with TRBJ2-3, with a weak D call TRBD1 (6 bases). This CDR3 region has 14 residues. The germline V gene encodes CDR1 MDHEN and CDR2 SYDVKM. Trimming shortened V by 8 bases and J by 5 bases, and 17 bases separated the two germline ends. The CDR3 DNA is TGTGCCAGCCTGCAGGGGTCTCAGGGAGATACGCAGTATTTT. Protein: CASLQGSQGDTQYF.

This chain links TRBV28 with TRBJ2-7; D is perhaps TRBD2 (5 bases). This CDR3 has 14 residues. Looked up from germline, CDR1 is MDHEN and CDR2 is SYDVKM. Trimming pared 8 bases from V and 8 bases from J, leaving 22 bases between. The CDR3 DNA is TGTGCCAGCCAGGAAGGCAGCCTAGCTATCAAGCAGTACTTC. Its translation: CASQEGSLAIKQYF.

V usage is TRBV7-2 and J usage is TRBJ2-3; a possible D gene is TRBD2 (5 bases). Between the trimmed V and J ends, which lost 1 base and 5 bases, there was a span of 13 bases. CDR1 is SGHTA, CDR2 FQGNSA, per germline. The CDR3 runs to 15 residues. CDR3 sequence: CASSLGSVSQDTQYF. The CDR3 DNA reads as TGTGCCAGCAGCTTAGGTAGCGTGTCTCAAGATACGCAGTATTTT.

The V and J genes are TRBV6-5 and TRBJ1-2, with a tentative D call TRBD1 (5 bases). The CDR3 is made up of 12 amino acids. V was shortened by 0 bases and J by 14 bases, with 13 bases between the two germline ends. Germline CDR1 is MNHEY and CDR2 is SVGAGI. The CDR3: CASSYSTGAKTF. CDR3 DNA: TGTGCCAGCAGTTACTCTACAGGAGCCAAGACCTTC.

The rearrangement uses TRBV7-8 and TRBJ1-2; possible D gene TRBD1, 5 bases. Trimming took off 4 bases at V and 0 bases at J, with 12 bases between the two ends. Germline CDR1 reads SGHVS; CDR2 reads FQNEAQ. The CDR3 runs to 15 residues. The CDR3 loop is CASSSRPGANYGYTF. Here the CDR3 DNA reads TGTGCCAGCAGCTCCCGGCCGGGGGCTAACTATGGCTACACCTTC. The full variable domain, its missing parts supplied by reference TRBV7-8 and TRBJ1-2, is GAGVSQSPRYKVAKRGQDVALRCDPISGHVSLFWYQQALGQGPEFLTYFQNEAQLDKSGLPSDRFFAERPEGSVSTLKIQRTQQEDSAVYLCASSSRPGANYGYTFGSGTRLTVV.

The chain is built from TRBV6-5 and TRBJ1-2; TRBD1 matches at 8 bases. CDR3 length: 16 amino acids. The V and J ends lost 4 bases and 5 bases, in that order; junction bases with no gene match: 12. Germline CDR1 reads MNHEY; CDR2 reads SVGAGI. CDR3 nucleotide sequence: TGTGCCAGCAGTTCTCCGGTCGACAGGGGAGCATATGGCTACACCTTC. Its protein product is CASSSPVDRGAYGYTF.

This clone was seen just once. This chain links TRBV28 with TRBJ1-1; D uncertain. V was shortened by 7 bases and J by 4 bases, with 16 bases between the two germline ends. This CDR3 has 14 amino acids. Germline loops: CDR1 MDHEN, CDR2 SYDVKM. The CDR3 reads CASIPSLVFTEAFF. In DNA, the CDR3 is TGTGCCAGCATTCCATCACTAGTGTTCACTGAAGCTTTCTTT.